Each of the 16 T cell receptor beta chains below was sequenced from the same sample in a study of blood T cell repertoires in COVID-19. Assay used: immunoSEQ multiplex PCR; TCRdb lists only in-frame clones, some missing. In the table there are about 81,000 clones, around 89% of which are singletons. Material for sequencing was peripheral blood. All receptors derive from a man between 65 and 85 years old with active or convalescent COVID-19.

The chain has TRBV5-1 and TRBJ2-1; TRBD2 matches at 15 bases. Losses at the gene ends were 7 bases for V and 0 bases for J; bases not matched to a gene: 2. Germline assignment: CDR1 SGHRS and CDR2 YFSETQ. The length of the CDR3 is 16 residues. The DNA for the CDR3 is TGCGCCAGCGGACTAGCGGGGGGGCCCTCCTACAATGAGCAGTTCTTC. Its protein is CASGLAGGPSYNEQFF.

The CDR3 bases are TGTGCCATAGTAGCGGGGCCATCTTACGAGCAGTACTTC. This codes for CAIVAGPSYEQYF. The chain joins TRBV28 to TRBJ2-7; 8 positions match TRBD2. The CDR3 is made up of 13 amino acids. In germline, CDR1 is MDHEN, CDR2 SYDVKM. The trim removed 10 bases at V and 4 bases at J, leaving 9 bases unmatched.

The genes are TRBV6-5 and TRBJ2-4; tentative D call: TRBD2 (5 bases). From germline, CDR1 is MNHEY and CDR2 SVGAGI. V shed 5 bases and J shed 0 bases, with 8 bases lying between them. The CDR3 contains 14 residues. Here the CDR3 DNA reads TGTGCCAGCAGTACCCGGGGAGCCAAAAACATTCAGTACTTC. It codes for CASSTRGAKNIQYF.

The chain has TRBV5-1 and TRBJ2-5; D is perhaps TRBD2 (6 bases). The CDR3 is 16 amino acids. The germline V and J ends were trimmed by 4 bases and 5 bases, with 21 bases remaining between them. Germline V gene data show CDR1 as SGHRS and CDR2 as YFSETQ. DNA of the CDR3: TGCGCCAGCAGCCTGGACCGGGGACTGGTCGTGGAGACCCAGTACTTC. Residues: CASSLDRGLVVETQYF.

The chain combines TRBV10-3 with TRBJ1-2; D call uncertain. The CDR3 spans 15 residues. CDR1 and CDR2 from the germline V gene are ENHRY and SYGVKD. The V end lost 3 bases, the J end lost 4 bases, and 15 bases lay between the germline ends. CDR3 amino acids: CAISELADPLYGYTF. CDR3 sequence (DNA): TGTGCCATCAGTGAATTAGCGGACCCCCTCTATGGCTACACCTTC.

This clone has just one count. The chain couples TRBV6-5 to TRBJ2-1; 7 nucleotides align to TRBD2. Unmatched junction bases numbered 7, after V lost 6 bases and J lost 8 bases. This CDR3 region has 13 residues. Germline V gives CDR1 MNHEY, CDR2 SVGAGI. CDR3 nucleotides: TGTGCCAGCAGGAGGACTAGATTGGATGAGCAGTTCTTC. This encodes CASRRTRLDEQFF.

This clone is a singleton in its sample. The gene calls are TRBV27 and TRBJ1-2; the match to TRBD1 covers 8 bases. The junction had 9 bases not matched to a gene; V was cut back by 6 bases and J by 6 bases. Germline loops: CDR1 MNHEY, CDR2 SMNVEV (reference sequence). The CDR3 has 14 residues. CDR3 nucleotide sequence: TGTGCCAGCAGCCAGACCGGGACAGGTGATGGCTACACCTTC. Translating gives CASSQTGTGDGYTF.

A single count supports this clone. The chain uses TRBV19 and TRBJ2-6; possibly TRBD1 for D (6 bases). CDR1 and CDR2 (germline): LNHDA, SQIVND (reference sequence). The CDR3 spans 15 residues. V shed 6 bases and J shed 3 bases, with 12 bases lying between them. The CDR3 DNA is TGTGCCAGTAGACGACAGGTGTATGGGGCCAACGTCCTGACTTTC. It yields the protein CASRRQVYGANVLTF.

The chain's CDR3 is CASSPSPGGGYGYTF. In DNA form, the CDR3 reads TGTGCCAGCAGCCCTTCCCCGGGGGGCGGCTATGGCTACACCTTC. The chain couples TRBV7-3 to TRBJ1-2, with D possibly matching TRBD1 (6 bases). V was pared by 5 bases and J by 4 bases, with 17 bases between. The CDR3 is 15 amino acids. Germline CDR1 is SGHTA and CDR2 is FQGTGA.

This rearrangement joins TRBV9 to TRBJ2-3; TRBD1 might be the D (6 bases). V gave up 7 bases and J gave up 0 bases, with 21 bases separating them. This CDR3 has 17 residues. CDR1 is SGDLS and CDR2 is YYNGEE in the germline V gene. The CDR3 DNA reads TGTGCCAGCGACGGGTTCGGGACAAGCTCTAGCACAGATACGCAGTATTTT. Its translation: CASDGFGTSSSTDTQYF.

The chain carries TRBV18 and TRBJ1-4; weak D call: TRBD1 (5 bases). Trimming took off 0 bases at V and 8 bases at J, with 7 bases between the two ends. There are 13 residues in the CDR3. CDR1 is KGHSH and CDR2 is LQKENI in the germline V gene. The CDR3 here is CASSPPGGEKLFF. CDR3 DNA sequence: TGTGCCAGCTCACCACCGGGGGGGGAAAAACTGTTTTTT.

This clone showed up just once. The CDR3 region has the DNA TGTGCCAGCTCGATCGGGAGAGACACTGAAGCTTTCTTT. This sequence encodes CASSIGRDTEAFF. The chain employs TRBV7-2 and TRBJ1-1; D unresolved. The V gene lost 8 bases and the J gene lost 3 bases, with 13 bases spanning the gap. The CDR3 runs 13 residues. CDR1 is SGHTA and CDR2 is FQGNSA in the germline V gene. Full variable domain (remainder filled in from reference TRBV7-2 and TRBJ1-1): GAGVSQSPSNKVTEKGKDVELRCDPISGHTALYWYRQSLGQGLEFLIYFQGNSAPDKSGLPSDRFSAERTGGSVSTLTIQRTQQEDSAVYLCASSIGRDTEAFFGQGTRLTVV.

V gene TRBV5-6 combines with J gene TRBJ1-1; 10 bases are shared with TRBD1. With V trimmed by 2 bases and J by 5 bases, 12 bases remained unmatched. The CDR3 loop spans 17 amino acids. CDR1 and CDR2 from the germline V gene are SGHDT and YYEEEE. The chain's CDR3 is CASSFSLGDRGRTEAFF. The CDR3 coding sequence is TGTGCCAGCAGCTTCTCATTGGGTGACAGGGGGCGGACTGAAGCTTTCTTT.

CDR3 sequence reads: CASSLDRVGYEQYF. DNA of the CDR3: TGTGCCAGCAGTCTGGACAGGGTCGGCTACGAGCAGTACTTC. The chain couples TRBV27 to TRBJ2-7, with 8 nucleotides matching TRBD1. Germline V CDR1 and CDR2: MNHEY, SMNVEV (reference sequence). The trim removed 5 bases at V and 3 bases at J, leaving 6 bases unmatched. This CDR3 is built from 14 residues.

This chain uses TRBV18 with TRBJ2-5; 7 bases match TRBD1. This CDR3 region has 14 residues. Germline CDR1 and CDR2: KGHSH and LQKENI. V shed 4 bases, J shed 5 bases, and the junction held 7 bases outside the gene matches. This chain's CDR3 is CASSQNRGSETQYF. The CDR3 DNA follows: TGTGCCAGCTCACAAAACAGGGGATCGGAGACCCAGTACTTC.

CDR3 sequence (DNA): TGTGCCAGCAGCTTATTGCGGGGGGGCACCTACAATGAGCAGTTCTTC. This encodes CASSLLRGGTYNEQFF. This chain links TRBV7-2 with TRBJ2-1; 9 nucleotides agree with TRBD2. The CDR3 has 16 residues. Germline lookup yields CDR1 SGHTA and CDR2 FQGNSA. V was clipped by 2 bases and J by 2 bases; unmatched bases: 4.